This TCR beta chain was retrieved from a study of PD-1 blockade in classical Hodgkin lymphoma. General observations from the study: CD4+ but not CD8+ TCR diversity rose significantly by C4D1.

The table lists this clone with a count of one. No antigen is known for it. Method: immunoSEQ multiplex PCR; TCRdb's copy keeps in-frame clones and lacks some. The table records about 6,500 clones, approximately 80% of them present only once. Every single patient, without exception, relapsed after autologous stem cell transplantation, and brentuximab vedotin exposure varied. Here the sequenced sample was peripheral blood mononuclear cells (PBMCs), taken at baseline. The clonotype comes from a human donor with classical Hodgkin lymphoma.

For the CDR3, the DNA is TGTGCCAGTAGTATACGTCCAGTAGATACGCAGTATTTT. Amino acids: CASSIRPVDTQYF. The chain couples TRBV19 to TRBJ2-3; D uncertain. CDR1 and CDR2 (germline): LNHDA, SQIVND (reference sequence). This CDR3 contains 13 residues. V was clipped by 2 bases and J by 5 bases, with 8 bases between them.